What follows is one T cell receptor beta chain and its context. The antigen is unknown. The sample comes from a study of identical twins. General observations from the study: High-abundance cord blood beta clonotypes had fewer insertions; memory repertoires showed none. Some out-of-frame alpha sequences were shared by twins, and these showed excess low generation probability.

The CDR3 totals 16 residues. V gave up 2 bases and J gave up 3 bases; unmatched junction bases: 5. Germline V lookup: CDR1 MNHEY, CDR2 SVGAGI. TCRdb passed the 5' RACE reads through MiXCR, listing each CDR3 protein once. The sample lists 310,000 or so distinct CDR3 sequences, about 8.3% occurring once. These same data were also listed under a study on yellow fever vaccine responses in identical twins.

The receptor's source is a woman younger than 35 in good health. The sequencing sample was made of memory (CD45RO+) T cells sorted from blood. V gene TRBV6-5 combines with J gene TRBJ2-3; 10 positions agree with TRBD2. CDR3 sequence: CASSYAPSGSTDTQYF. In DNA form, the CDR3 reads TGTGCCAGCAGTTACGCCCCTAGCGGGAGTACAGATACGCAGTATTTT.